This T cell receptor beta chain was sequenced during a study of blood T cells in healthy people across ages. A J-beta primer mix and a sample-barcoded 5' primer were used in a second PCR of about 7 to 11 cycles. TCRdb reprocessed the 5' RACE reads via MiXCR and lists one record per CDR3 protein. Of hundreds of thousands of distinct CDR3 sequences listed, around 38% are singletons. Each donor gave around 9.3 milliliters of peripheral blood. Germline CDR1 SGHRS, CDR2 YFSETQ. Trimming cost V 6 bases and J 5 bases, with 17 bases left between them. This CDR3 has 15 amino acids. What was sequenced was blood. This chain links TRBV5-1 with TRBJ1-4; perhaps TRBD1 as D (5 bases). This sequence was found in a man at least 80 years old in good health. The CDR3 spells CASNPGGDGNEKLFF. The CDR3 nucleotides are TGCGCCAGCAACCCAGGTGGGGACGGGAATGAAAAACTGTTTTTT.